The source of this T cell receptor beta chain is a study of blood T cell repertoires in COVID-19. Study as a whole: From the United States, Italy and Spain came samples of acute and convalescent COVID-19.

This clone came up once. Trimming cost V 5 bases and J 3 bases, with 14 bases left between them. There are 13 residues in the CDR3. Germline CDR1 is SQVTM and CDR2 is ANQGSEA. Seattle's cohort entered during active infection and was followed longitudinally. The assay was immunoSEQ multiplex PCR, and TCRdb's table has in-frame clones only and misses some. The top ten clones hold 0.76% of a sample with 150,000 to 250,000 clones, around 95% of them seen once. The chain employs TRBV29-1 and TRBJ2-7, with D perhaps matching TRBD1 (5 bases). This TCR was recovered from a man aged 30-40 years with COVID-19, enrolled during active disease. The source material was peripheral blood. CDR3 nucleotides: TGCAGCGTTCAGGGCACTGAGGACTACGAGCAGTACTTC. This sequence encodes CSVQGTEDYEQYF.